The 23 T cell receptor beta chains in this list originate from one sample, sequenced in a study of blood T cell repertoires in COVID-19. The table came from immunoSEQ multiplex PCR; TCRdb's copy has only in-frame clones and leaves some out. The table includes hundreds of thousands of clones, around 86% detected once. The specimen was peripheral blood. The receptors were gathered from a woman aged 25 to 39 who had recovered from COVID-19.

V gene TRBV7-2 combines with J gene TRBJ2-2; weak D call: TRBD2 (6 bases). Germline values: CDR1 SGHTA, CDR2 FQGNSA. This CDR3 is 15 amino acids long. Trimming cost V 5 bases and J 2 bases, with 12 bases left between them. The CDR3 DNA sequence: TGTGCCAGCAGCCCTCGGGGGTTTAACACCGGGGAGCTGTTTTTT. It codes for CASSPRGFNTGELFF.

The chain has TRBV24-1 and TRBJ2-5; 10 positions match TRBD1. CDR1 is KGHDR and CDR2 is SFDVKD in the germline V gene. The V gene end was trimmed by 4 bases and the J gene end by 5 bases; junction bases not matched to a gene: 6. The length of the CDR3 is 15 residues. The DNA of the CDR3 is TGTGCCACCAGTGACTGGGACAGGGGTTGGGAGACCCAGTACTTC. Its protein product is CATSDWDRGWETQYF.

This clone has just one count. The chain is built from TRBV20-1 and TRBJ1-5, with unresolved D. Germline CDR1 and CDR2: DFQATT and SNEGSKA (reference sequence). The CDR3 is 11 amino acids. In DNA form, the CDR3 reads TGCGTCACCGGGGGCAATCAGCCCCAGCATTTT. It codes for CVTGGNQPQHF.

The CDR3 DNA reads TGTGCCAGCTCACGTGTGAGGGCAGATACGCAGTATTTT. Its protein product is CASSRVRADTQYF. V usage is TRBV18 and J usage is TRBJ2-3, with a tentative D call TRBD2 (5 bases). Per germline, CDR1 KGHSH and CDR2 LQKENI. The V gene lost 4 bases and the J gene lost 4 bases, with 9 bases spanning the gap. The length of the CDR3 is 13 residues.

The chain combines TRBV18 with TRBJ2-1; D is unresolved. V gave up 3 bases and J gave up 4 bases, with 13 bases separating them. Per germline, CDR1 KGHSH and CDR2 LQKENI. The CDR3 length is 15 residues. CDR3 nucleotides: TGTGCCAGCTCACCTCCCGAGACTGAGTACAATGAGCAGTTCTTC. It encodes CASSPPETEYNEQFF.

CDR3 in DNA: TGTGCCAGCAGCGCGGGACTAGCGGACTCCTACGAGCAGTACTTC. Its protein product is CASSAGLADSYEQYF. This chain joins TRBV9 and TRBJ2-7, with 11 bases aligning to TRBD2. The J segment lost 0 bases and the V segment lost 3 bases, leaving 2 bases of the junction unmatched. CDR1 is SGDLS and CDR2 is YYNGEE in the germline V gene. The CDR3 has 15 amino acids.

J is TRBJ1-1 and V is TRBV7-9, with 10 bases aligning to TRBD1. This CDR3 contains 15 residues. Trimming removed 2 bases from V and 6 bases from J; junction bases left unmatched: 6. Germline CDR1 reads SEHNR; CDR2 reads FQNEAQ (reference sequence). The CDR3 spells CASSLRGTGASEAFF. CDR3 DNA sequence: TGTGCCAGCAGCTTAAGAGGGACAGGGGCATCTGAAGCTTTCTTT.

The chain uses TRBV27 and TRBJ1-1; possibly TRBD1 for D (5 bases). The V end lost 2 bases, the J end lost 2 bases, and 9 bases lay between the germline ends. CDR3 size: 14 residues. The germline V gene has CDR1 MNHEY and CDR2 SMNVEV (reference sequence). CDR3 coding DNA: TGTGCCAGCAGTTTAATGGGGCTAAACACTGAAGCTTTCTTT. It is translated as CASSLMGLNTEAFF.

This clone was counted once. The chain is built from TRBV6-5 and TRBJ1-2; 7 nucleotides line up with TRBD1. V dropped 2 bases and J dropped 6; count of bases not matched to a gene: 9. Per germline, CDR1 MNHEY and CDR2 SVGAGI. The CDR3 is 15 residues long. The CDR3 sequence: CASSYDREVRHGYTF. CDR3 nucleotide sequence: TGTGCCAGCAGTTACGACAGGGAGGTTCGTCATGGCTACACCTTC.

The chain combines TRBV9 with TRBJ2-5; no firm D call. The CDR3 runs 12 residues. CDR1 and CDR2 (germline): SGDLS, YYNGEE. Trimming took 2 bases from V and 4 from J, leaving 6 bases between them. The DNA of the CDR3 is TGTGCCAGCAGCGTCGGTCGAGAGACCCAGTACTTC. Its translation: CASSVGRETQYF.

As concerns this clone: The sample contains more than one DNA sequence encoding this CDR3. The chain employs TRBV5-1 and TRBJ2-2; D ambiguous. Germline V gives CDR1 SGHRS, CDR2 YFSETQ. The germline V and J ends were trimmed by 0 bases and 4 bases, with 7 bases remaining between them. The CDR3 runs 14 residues. CDR3 in DNA: TGCGCCAGCAGCTTGGAGCCTAGCACCGGGGAGCTGTTTTTT. Amino acids: CASSLEPSTGELFF.

The chain links TRBV19 to TRBJ2-5; weak D call: TRBD1 (5 bases). Trimming took 5 bases from V and 0 from J, leaving 10 bases between them. Looked up from germline, CDR1 is LNHDA and CDR2 is SQIVND (reference sequence). This CDR3 is built from 14 residues. CDR3 DNA sequence: TGTGCCAGTAGTGTCAGACAGAACCAAGAGACCCAGTACTTC. Protein product: CASSVRQNQETQYF.

J is TRBJ2-1 and V is TRBV4-2, with a possible D match to TRBD2 (5 bases). This CDR3 comprises 15 residues. Deletions cut 1 base from V and 8 bases from J, with 15 bases between. Germline CDR1 LGHNA, CDR2 YNFKEQ. The CDR3 protein is CASSQGVSGIYEQFF. DNA for the CDR3: TGTGCCAGCAGCCAAGGCGTCTCGGGAATTTATGAGCAGTTCTTC.

The rearrangement links TRBV2 to TRBJ1-4; maybe TRBD1 (6 bases). This CDR3 region has 14 residues. The germline CDR1 and CDR2 sequences are SNHLY and FYNNEI. With 4 bases removed from V and 7 bases from J, the gap between germline ends came to 13 bases. This CDR3 is CASSVLQGGEKLFF. CDR3 bases: TGTGCCAGCAGTGTTCTACAGGGCGGTGAAAAACTGTTTTTT.

The chain employs TRBV5-6 and TRBJ1-5; 7 bases are shared with TRBD1. Germline loops: CDR1 SGHDT, CDR2 YYEEEE. CDR3 length: 14 amino acids. V gave up 4 bases and J gave up 4 bases; unmatched junction bases: 5. In nucleotides, the CDR3 is TGTGCCAGCAGCCACAGGGGCCTAAATCAGCCCCAGCATTTT. Its translation: CASSHRGLNQPQHF.

Details on this clone: The same CDR3 is also encoded by other DNA sequences in this sample. This chain links TRBV28 with TRBJ2-7, with D unresolved. This CDR3 is built from 12 residues. Per germline, CDR1 MDHEN and CDR2 SYDVKM. V was trimmed by 3 bases and J by 3 bases, leaving 6 bases between them. CDR3 coding DNA: TGTGCCAGCAGTTTCCCTCGCTACGAGCAGTACTTC. Translation: CASSFPRYEQYF.

The V gene is TRBV19, the J gene TRBJ2-1, with D possibly matching TRBD2 (5 bases). The CDR3 totals 16 residues. Germline V lookup: CDR1 LNHDA, CDR2 SQIVND (reference sequence). Trimming removed 5 bases at V and 3 bases at J, with 17 bases between. The CDR3 DNA reads TGTGCCAGTAGTCCCCCGAAGGGAGAGGTCTACAATGAGCAGTTCTTC. It translates to CASSPPKGEVYNEQFF.

The gene calls are TRBV11-3 and TRBJ2-1, with 8 bases lining up with TRBD2. The CDR3 is made up of 13 amino acids. Trimming took 6 bases from V and 13 from J; bases not matched to a gene: 11. The germline gives CDR1 SGHNT, CDR2 YENEEA. CDR3 coding DNA: TGTGCCAGCAGTGCCGCGGGGGGCCTTCGACAGTTCTTC. This translates into CASSAAGGLRQFF.

This chain links TRBV5-5 with TRBJ1-3, with no clear D. Trimming stripped 1 base from V and 8 bases from J, with 13 bases between. The germline V gene has CDR1 SGHKS and CDR2 YYEKEE (reference sequence). This CDR3 has 14 residues. CDR3 sequence: CASSLLRTADTIYF. DNA for the CDR3: TGTGCCAGCAGCTTGCTACGAACAGCGGACACCATATATTTT.

The chain combines TRBV28 with TRBJ2-7; D perhaps matches TRBD1 (6 bases). The CDR3 runs to 14 residues. V gave up 7 bases and J gave up 2 bases, with 15 bases separating them. Germline CDR1 and CDR2: MDHEN and SYDVKM. This chain's CDR3 is CASTDAQGPYEQYF. The DNA of the CDR3 is TGTGCCAGCACCGATGCTCAGGGGCCCTACGAGCAGTACTTC. Drawing the rest from reference TRBV28 and TRBJ2-7, the complete variable domain is DVKVTQSSRYLVKRTGEKVFLECVQDMDHENMFWYRQDPGLGLRLIYFSYDVKMKEKGDIPEGYSVSREKKERFSLILESASTNQTSMYLCASTDAQGPYEQYFGPGTRLTVT.

This chain uses TRBV11-2 with TRBJ2-1; a weak D match, TRBD2 (5 bases). Trimming stripped 6 bases from V and 8 bases from J, with 11 bases between. From germline, CDR1 is SGHAT and CDR2 FQNNGV. The CDR3 contains 12 residues. CDR3 bases: TGTGCCAGCAGGTACCTGCGGGATGAGCAGTTCTTC. Protein: CASRYLRDEQFF. The full variable domain, its missing parts supplied by reference TRBV11-2 and TRBJ2-1, is EAGVAQSPRYKIIEKRQSVAFWCNPISGHATLYWYQQILGQGPKLLIQFQNNGVVDDSQLPKDRFSAERLKGVDSTLKIQPAKLEDSAVYLCASRYLRDEQFFGPGTRLTVL.

This rearrangement joins TRBV11-2 to TRBJ1-1, with D possibly TRBD1 on 5 matching bases. Germline CDR1 is SGHAT and CDR2 is FQNNGV. V was trimmed by 1 base and J by 0 bases, leaving 12 bases between them. This CDR3 comprises 16 residues. In DNA form, the CDR3 reads TGTGCCAGCAGCTTAGTAGTTTGGGGCGTGAACACTGAAGCTTTCTTT. The encoded protein is CASSLVVWGVNTEAFF.

The chain uses TRBV7-9 and TRBJ2-7, with D perhaps TRBD1 (6 bases). CDR1 SEHNR and CDR2 FQNEAQ come from the germline V gene (reference sequence). Between the trimmed V and J ends, which lost 5 bases and 6 bases, there was a span of 11 bases. The CDR3 is 12 residues long. The DNA of the CDR3 is TGTGCCAGCAGCCCAGGGGCGGGCGAGCAGTACTTC. This codes for CASSPGAGEQYF.